This T cell receptor (beta chain) appears in the sequencing data of a study of a mutant IDH1 vaccine in newly diagnosed glioma (dated by TCRdb to about 2021). With regard to the full study: The roughly 32 treated patients were around 60% male and around 38% female, with a mean age of approximately 40 years. Six visits were used for peripheral blood collection: V03 (baseline), V05, V07, V10, V12 and V13. Before enrollment, patients had received standard therapy of radiotherapy alone, temozolomide alone, or radiochemotherapy with temozolomide; most received the combination. For exploratory analyses, 25 to 30 treated patients had longitudinal TCRB deep sequencing done wherever samples were available. Points the paper makes about the study in general: Selection of PBMC samples for TCRB deep sequencing was based on availability. The authors stated that sample limitations prevented analyses of patient blood samples from being reproduced. Immune responses induced by the vaccine were seen in over 80% of patients across multiple MHC alleles. Pseudoprogression appeared unrelated to alterations in the top peripheral T cell clonotypes detected by TCRB sequencing.

Counted from cysteine to phenylalanine, this CDR3 has 15 amino acids. The only DNA kept is the CDR3, 45 bases in frame from the first base. CDR1 and CDR2 were assigned from the germline V gene as SGHTS and YDEGEE. Relative to germline, V is 2 bases shorter and J is 1 base shorter, with 9 bases between their ends. What this sample's time point label stands for: baseline, week 1 (first vaccination visit). The treatment or condition tag for this specimen amounts to: pre-vaccination baseline after standard-of-care therapy. The donors had newly diagnosed IDH1-mutant astrocytomas of WHO grade 3 or 4 that showed loss of nuclear ATRX. The samples were drawn from NOA16, a multicentre, single-arm, open-label phase I trial in Germany that tested a mutant IDH1 peptide vaccine in humans for the first time. Blood drawn at visit V03 was used as the baseline sample for immunogenicity testing. Genomic DNA for TCRB sequencing was extracted from EDTA blood using the DNeasy Blood and Tissue Kit.

This clone appeared a few times. Its specific antigen is unknown. Base qualities were left out, and no much larger clone turns up one base away. Libraries came from the immunoSEQ multiplex PCR assay. The hsTCRB Kit was used according to the manufacturer's protocol to amplify rearranged TCR beta chain sequences. TCRB libraries were sequenced on an Illumina MiSeq. In the authors' own workflow: Demultiplexing, trimming and gene mapping were performed with the kit vendor's proprietary platform. This is the immuneACCESS table as TCRdb keeps it, with only in-frame sequences that have V and J called. A part of the clones is gone; compared with another copy, unresolved V genes explain less than half, and the rest is unexplained. Clonal size and the V and J genes are those of that table, whereas D and trimming came from the DNA. A total of 92,000 or so clones appear in this sample, around 79% of them only once. Less than 6.5% of the sample lies in the top ten.

This receptor was identified in a man aged 35-49 years with glioma. Some clones in this sample may be carry-over from other donors' samples. The V gene is TRBV5-8 and the J gene is TRBJ2-2, with the D gene too uncertain to name. The starting material was PBMCs, obtained from a glioma patient treated with radiotherapy, temozolomide or both. The sequence in DNA is TGTGCCAGCAGCTTTGTGAAGGGGAACACCGGGGAGCTGTTTTTT. Its amino acids are CASSFVKGNTGELFF. Reference TRBV5-8 and TRBJ2-2 genes cover what lies past the CDR3, so the full variable domain is EAGVTQSPTHLIKTRGQQATLRCSPISGHTSVYWYQQALGLGLQFLLWYDEGEERNRGNFPPRFSGRQFPNYSSELNVNALELEDSALYLCASSFVKGNTGELFFGEGSRLTVL.